A selection of T cell receptor beta chains follows, all from one sample in a study of cytomegalovirus exposure and HLA in healthy donors. The table came from immunoSEQ multiplex PCR; TCRdb's copy has only in-frame clones and leaves some out. The sample records fewer than 350,000 clones, over 85% being singletons. The specimen sequenced was PBMCs. The receptor set was obtained from a woman aged 18-29 years in good health and CMV-seronegative. CDR3s include the opening cysteine and the closing phenylalanine or tryptophan. The D gene is left open where the match is weak. Clone size is stated in some rows and not others, as once, few, many or a class when expanded.

TGCGCCAGCAGCCCGGTGGTCGGGGGGATGAACACTGAAGCTTTCTTT,CASSPVVGGMNTEAFF,TRBJ1-1,16,NA,TRBV4-1,NA
TGCGCCAGCAGTGATGGACAGGGGGGGGTCTATGGCTACACCTTC,CASSDGQGGVYGYTF,TRBJ1-2,15,TRBD1,TRBV10-2,NA
TGTGCCACCAGCCGAAACGGACAGACCTACGAGCAGTACTTC,CATSRNGQTYEQYF,TRBJ2-7,14,NA,TRBV15,NA
TGTGCCAGCAGAGGACAGGTCTCTGGAAACACCATATATTTT,CASRGQVSGNTIYF,TRBJ1-3,14,TRBD1,TRBV2,NA
TGTGCCACCACCAAGGGGTGGGGTGGAAGCTCCTACAATGAGCAGTTCTTC,CATTKGWGGSSYNEQFF,TRBJ2-1,17,NA,TRBV19,NA
TGTGCCAGTAGTCCAGACAGGGTGGAGAGCAATCAGCCCCAGCATTTT,CASSPDRVESNQPQHF,TRBJ1-5,16,TRBD1,TRBV19,NA
TGTGCCAGCAGTTTTTCGGGGGTTACTAGCACAGATACGCAGTATTTT,CASSFSGVTSTDTQYF,TRBJ2-3,16,NA,TRBV27,NA
TGCGCCAGCAGCTTGATGACAATAACAGGGGACTCCTACGAGCAGTACTTC,CASSLMTITGDSYEQYF,TRBJ2-7,17,TRBD1,TRBV5-1,NA
TGTGCCAGCAGCTCGGGACAGTCGGGCTACACCTTC,CASSSGQSGYTF,TRBJ1-2,12,TRBD1,TRBV7-9,NA
TGTGCCTGGAGAGGACAGGGGGCCGGGGGCTACACCTTC,CAWRGQGAGGYTF,TRBJ1-2,13,TRBD1,TRBV30,NA
TGTGCCAGCAGTTTGGGCCGGGGGACCATGAACACTGAAGCTTTCTTT,CASSLGRGTMNTEAFF,TRBJ1-1,16,NA,TRBV27,NA
TGTGCCAGTATGCGGCTCGGACAGGGGATACGTCAGCCCCAGCATTTT,CASMRLGQGIRQPQHF,TRBJ1-5,16,TRBD1,TRBV19,NA
TGTGCCACCAGCAGGGGGCCACAATTGTTTGGCACAGATACGCAGTATTTT,CATSRGPQLFGTDTQYF,TRBJ2-3,17,NA,TRBV15,NA
TGTGCCAGCAGTGCCGGGACAGGGAAAGGGAGCTACGAGCAGTACTTC,CASSAGTGKGSYEQYF,TRBJ2-7,16,TRBD1,TRBV2,NA
TGTGCCAGTAGTCCGGGGGGGCGGCCCCAGCATTTT,CASSPGGRPQHF,TRBJ1-5,12,NA,TRBV19,NA
TGTGCCAGCTCACCGGGGGGTCAGTACCAAGAGACCCAGTACTTC,CASSPGGQYQETQYF,TRBJ2-5,15,NA,TRBV18,NA
TGTGCCAGCAAGGGGATATCTTCTAGCGGGGGAGAGCAGTTCTTC,CASKGISSSGGEQFF,TRBJ2-1,15,TRBD2,TRBV2,NA
TGTGCCAGCAGTGAGGGGGGGCCCCTCTGGGGCTACACCTTC,CASSEGGPLWGYTF,TRBJ1-2,14,NA,TRBV2,NA
TGTGCCAGCAGCTTAGAGGCTAGTACCTACAATGAGCAGTTCTTC,CASSLEASTYNEQFF,TRBJ2-1,15,NA,TRBV11-1,once
TGTGCCAGCAGTTTAGTTATTTTCTCCGAGCAGTACTTC,CASSLVIFSEQYF,TRBJ2-7,13,NA,TRBV27,NA
TGTTCCAGCAGCTTTTCGACTAGCTCAGATACGCAGTATTTT,CSSSFSTSSDTQYF,TRBJ2-3,14,TRBD2,TRBV7-9,NA
TGTGCCAGCAGCCTGGCCCCCAGAGAAAAACTGTTTTTT,CASSLAPREKLFF,TRBJ1-4,13,NA,TRBV7-3,NA
TGCGCCAGCTGGGACAGGGGCATCAATAATGAAAAACTGTTTTTT,CASWDRGINNEKLFF,TRBJ1-4,15,TRBD1,TRBV10-2,NA
TGTGCCAGCAGCGTAGAAAGAATAGCTATAACCGGGGAGCTGTTTTTT,CASSVERIAITGELFF,TRBJ2-2,16,NA,TRBV9,few
TGTGCCAGCTCACCACGGGACAGTAATAACTATGGCTACACCTTC,CASSPRDSNNYGYTF,TRBJ1-2,15,TRBD1,TRBV18,NA
TGTGCCAGCAGCTCGAGGGAGGGGGGGGATGAAAAACTGTTTTTT,CASSSREGGDEKLFF,TRBJ1-4,15,NA,TRBV9,NA
TGTGCCGGGAGGGCAGAATTCTACGAGCAGTACTTC,CAGRAEFYEQYF,TRBJ2-7,12,TRBD2,TRBV2,NA
TGCGCCAGCCGACGCTTGGGACAGATAAACTATGGCTACACCTTC,CASRRLGQINYGYTF,TRBJ1-2,15,TRBD1,TRBV5-1,NA
TGTGCCAGCAGTGATCCGGGTTTCTACGAGCAGTACTTC,CASSDPGFYEQYF,TRBJ2-7,13,NA,TRBV27,NA
TGCGCCAGCAGCCAAGAGACCCCCCGCGGAGGTTCACCCCTCCACTTT,CASSQETPRGGSPLHF,TRBJ1-6,16,NA,TRBV4-1,NA
TGTGCCAGCAGCTTAGATGGGGCAGCAAAAGAGACCCAGTACTTC,CASSLDGAAKETQYF,TRBJ2-5,15,NA,TRBV11-2,once
TGTGCCAGCAGCTTGGTTGGGGTAGCGACTGAAGCTTTCTTT,CASSLVGVATEAFF,TRBJ1-1,14,NA,TRBV2,NA